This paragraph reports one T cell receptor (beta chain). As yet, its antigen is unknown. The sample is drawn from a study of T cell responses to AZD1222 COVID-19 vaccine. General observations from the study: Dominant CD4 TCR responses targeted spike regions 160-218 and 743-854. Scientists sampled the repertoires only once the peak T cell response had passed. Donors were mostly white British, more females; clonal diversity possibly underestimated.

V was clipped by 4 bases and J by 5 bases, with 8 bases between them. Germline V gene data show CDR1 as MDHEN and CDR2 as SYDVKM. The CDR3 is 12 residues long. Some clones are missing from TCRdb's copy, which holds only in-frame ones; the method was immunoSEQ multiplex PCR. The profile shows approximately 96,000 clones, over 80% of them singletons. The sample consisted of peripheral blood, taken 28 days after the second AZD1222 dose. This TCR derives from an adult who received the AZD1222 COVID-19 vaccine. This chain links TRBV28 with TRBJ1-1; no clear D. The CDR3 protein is CASSSLGTEAFF. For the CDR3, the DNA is TGTGCCAGCAGTTCGCTTGGGACTGAAGCTTTCTTT.